Below, 28 T cell receptor beta chains from the same sample are listed, as sequenced in a study of PD-L1 blockade in urothelial cancer. The data were produced by immunoSEQ multiplex PCR, yet TCRdb's version contains in-frame clones alone and is incomplete. The data show tens of thousands of clones, approximately 81% seen once. This specimen was PBMCs, taken around atezolizumab (anti-PD-L1) treatment. The receptor source for this set is a man aged 65 to 79 with urothelial cancer.

The rearrangement joins TRBV30 to TRBJ2-2; no clear D. This CDR3 has 14 residues. V lost 4 bases to trimming and J lost 0 bases, with 9 bases between them. Germline CDR1 is GTSNPN and CDR2 is SVGIG (reference sequence). CDR3 DNA: TGTGCCTGGAAACGGCTAGCGAACACCGGGGAGCTGTTTTTT. This translates into CAWKRLANTGELFF.

The rearrangement links TRBV7-3 to TRBJ1-1; perhaps TRBD1 as D (6 bases). V was trimmed by 1 base and J by 6 bases, leaving 15 bases between them. The CDR3 length is 15 residues. Germline CDR1 is SGHTA and CDR2 is FQGTGA. In nucleotides, the CDR3 is TGTGCCAGCAGCTTAAACGGGGGGGCAGGGGCTGAAGCTTTCTTT. Translation: CASSLNGGAGAEAFF.

The chain carries TRBV2 and TRBJ2-6, with a tentative D call TRBD2 (6 bases). Germline V CDR1 and CDR2: SNHLY, FYNNEI. The germline V and J ends were trimmed by 3 bases and 3 bases, with 12 bases remaining between them. The CDR3 spans 16 residues. The DNA of the CDR3 is TGTGCCAGCAGTGATCACACGGGGGTTGGGGCCAACGTCCTGACTTTC. This translates into CASSDHTGVGANVLTF.

The rearrangement uses TRBV9 and TRBJ2-1; D is undetermined. In germline, CDR1 is SGDLS, CDR2 YYNGEE. Trimming left V 1 base short and J 0 bases short, with 8 bases between. The CDR3 sequence is 15 residues long. The CDR3 loop reads CASSVLPSSYNEQFF. In DNA form, the CDR3 reads TGTGCCAGCAGCGTATTGCCGAGCTCCTACAATGAGCAGTTCTTC.

V is TRBV5-1 and J is TRBJ2-5; 8 bases map to TRBD1. V gave up 5 bases and J gave up 3 bases; unmatched junction bases: 9. Germline CDR1 SGHRS, CDR2 YFSETQ. The CDR3 covers 15 residues. CDR3 DNA: TGCGCCAGCAGTCTCGGACAGGGACACGAAGAGACCCAGTACTTC. Encoded protein: CASSLGQGHEETQYF.

The count of this clone is one. The rearrangement links TRBV5-5 to TRBJ1-4; 9 bases are shared with TRBD1. Trimming took 4 bases from V and 0 from J; bases not matched to a gene: 7. The CDR3 length is 17 residues. In germline, CDR1 is SGHKS, CDR2 YYEKEE (reference sequence). The CDR3 loop is CASSPKTGGATNEKLFF. The CDR3 DNA sequence: TGTGCCAGCAGCCCGAAGACAGGGGGGGCAACTAATGAAAAACTGTTTTTT.

The rearrangement links TRBV5-1 to TRBJ2-1; 7 bases line up with TRBD1. Germline V gene data show CDR1 as SGHRS and CDR2 as YFSETQ. J lost 2 bases, V lost 4 bases, and 9 bases had no gene match. The CDR3 extends over 16 amino acids. The CDR3 DNA is TGCGCCAGCAGCGTAAACGAGGGGGCCCCCTACAATGAGCAGTTCTTC. Protein sequence: CASSVNEGAPYNEQFF.

The chain has TRBV10-3 and TRBJ1-5; 7 bases map to TRBD1. Looked up from germline, CDR1 is ENHRY and CDR2 is SYGVKD. The CDR3 is 15 residues long. J lost 5 bases, V lost 10 bases, and 14 bases had no gene match. As DNA, the CDR3 is TGTGCCACGAACCCAACAGGGGAGAGGGATCAGCCCCAGCATTTT. Protein product: CATNPTGERDQPQHF.

The V gene is TRBV19, the J gene TRBJ2-7; TRBD1 is a possible D gene (6 bases). Germline CDR1 reads LNHDA; CDR2 reads SQIVND (reference sequence). The CDR3 is 15 amino acids. The V and J ends lost 0 bases and 2 bases respectively, with 11 bases between them. The CDR3 nucleotides are TGTGCCAGTAGTATAGACTTCACAGGGACCTACGAGCAGTACTTC. Amino acids: CASSIDFTGTYEQYF.

The chain carries TRBV9 and TRBJ2-1; TRBD2 matches at 11 bases. The CDR3 extends over 24 amino acids. After removal of 3 bases from V and 0 bases from J, the junction contained 26 bases not matched to a gene. Per the germline V gene, CDR1 is SGDLS and CDR2 is YYNGEE. The CDR3 nucleotides read TGTGCCAGCAGCGCGGGCCGGGACAGGTTGACTAGCGGGAAGGCCCCCAGCTCCTACAATGAGCAGTTCTTC. Translated, it gives CASSAGRDRLTSGKAPSSYNEQFF.

The chain is built from TRBV15 and TRBJ2-7; 7 bases align to TRBD1. This CDR3 comprises 15 residues. Germline CDR1 is LNHNV and CDR2 is YYDKDF (reference sequence). V lost 0 bases, J lost 5 bases, and 7 bases stayed unmatched. In nucleotides, the CDR3 is TGTGCCACCAGCAGAGATAAAAGGGGGCGAAACGAGCAGTACTTC. Its protein is CATSRDKRGRNEQYF.

The chain recombines TRBV5-4 with TRBJ1-1; tentative D call: TRBD1 (6 bases). The CDR3 contains 15 residues. V shed 1 base and J shed 7 bases, with 17 bases lying between them. Looked up from germline, CDR1 is SGHNT and CDR2 is YYREEE (reference sequence). This chain's CDR3 is CASSLTIQGNDEAFF. CDR3 bases: TGTGCCAGCAGCTTGACGATACAGGGTAACGATGAAGCTTTCTTT.

The CDR3 sequence is CASSTLTSNLGNEQFF. CDR3 nucleotides: TGTGCCAGTAGTACACTTACTAGCAACCTAGGCAATGAGCAGTTCTTC. This chain joins TRBV19 and TRBJ2-1, with D maybe TRBD2 (6 bases). V lost 4 bases to trimming and J lost 6 bases, with 19 bases between them. CDR3 length: 16 amino acids. CDR1 is LNHDA, CDR2 SQIVND, per germline (reference sequence).

The chain combines TRBV14 with TRBJ2-3; D remains unclear. The CDR3 totals 13 residues. The germline V and J ends were trimmed by 3 bases and 8 bases, with 12 bases remaining between them. Germline CDR1 reads SGHDN; CDR2 reads FVKESK. For the CDR3, the DNA is TGTGCCAGCAGCCAGAACCAGGATTCTACGCAGTATTTT. This translates into CASSQNQDSTQYF.

The CDR3 DNA sequence: TGTGCCAGTAGTATGGGTGGGCAGTTGATGAACACTGAAGCTTTCTTT. It encodes CASSMGGQLMNTEAFF. This chain joins TRBV19 and TRBJ1-1, with D unresolved. The CDR3 consists of 16 residues. The germline V and J ends were trimmed by 3 bases and 0 bases, with 14 bases remaining between them. The germline V gene has CDR1 LNHDA and CDR2 SQIVND (reference sequence).

The chain links TRBV11-2 to TRBJ2-2; no clear D gene. This CDR3 comprises 14 residues. Between the trimmed V and J ends, which lost 0 bases and 2 bases, there was a span of 4 bases. CDR1 is SGHAT and CDR2 is FQNNGV in the germline V gene. CDR3 DNA sequence: TGTGCCAGCAGCTTAGACCCTAACACCGGGGAGCTGTTTTTT. It codes for CASSLDPNTGELFF. Full variable domain (remainder filled in from reference TRBV11-2 and TRBJ2-2): EAGVAQSPRYKIIEKRQSVAFWCNPISGHATLYWYQQILGQGPKLLIQFQNNGVVDDSQLPKDRFSAERLKGVDSTLKIQPAKLEDSAVYLCASSLDPNTGELFFGEGSRLTVL.

V gene TRBV19 combines with J gene TRBJ1-1; D may be TRBD1 (5 bases). The germline gives CDR1 LNHDA, CDR2 SQIVND (reference sequence). Deletions cut 3 bases from V and 3 bases from J, with 11 bases between. CDR3 length: 14 amino acids. CDR3 in amino acids: CASSIGAEDTEAFF. The CDR3 DNA sequence: TGTGCCAGTAGTATTGGGGCAGAGGACACTGAAGCTTTCTTT.

The chain recombines TRBV7-3 with TRBJ2-5, with D possibly matching TRBD2 (7 bases). Between the trimmed V and J ends, which lost 0 bases and 4 bases, there was a span of 12 bases. The CDR3 is made up of 15 amino acids. Looked up from germline, CDR1 is SGHTA and CDR2 is FQGTGA. CDR3 loop: CASSLTAGAGETQYF. The CDR3 DNA sequence: TGTGCCAGCAGCTTAACGGCGGGGGCTGGAGAGACCCAGTACTTC. The complete variable domain, with remaining parts taken from reference TRBV7-3 and TRBJ2-5, reads GAGVSQTPSNKVTEKGKYVELRCDPISGHTALYWYRQSLGQGPEFLIYFQGTGAADDSGLPNDRFFAVRPEGSVSTLKIQRTERGDSAVYLCASSLTAGAGETQYFGPGTRLLVL.

The chain links TRBV7-3 to TRBJ1-3; D is ambiguous. CDR1 SGHTA and CDR2 FQGTGA come from the germline V gene. Between the trimmed V and J ends, which lost 2 bases and 0 bases, there was a span of 11 bases. The CDR3 is made up of 16 amino acids. CDR3: CASSLASANSGNTIYF. The DNA of the CDR3 is TGTGCCAGCAGCTTAGCATCTGCGAACTCTGGAAACACCATATATTTT.

This chain joins TRBV5-1 and TRBJ2-5; 9 bases are shared with TRBD1. Germline assignment: CDR1 SGHRS and CDR2 YFSETQ. The CDR3 totals 15 residues. The V gene end was trimmed by 3 bases and the J gene end by 4 bases; junction bases not matched to a gene: 7. CDR3 sequence (DNA): TGCGCCAGCAGCTCTGGACAGGGGTTCCCAGAGACCCAGTACTTC. It translates to CASSSGQGFPETQYF.

The chain has TRBV6-1 and TRBJ2-2; TRBD2 matches 9 bases. Germline V lookup: CDR1 MNHNS, CDR2 SASEGT. The CDR3 spans 15 residues. V trimming: 6 bases; J trimming: 1 base; junction bases outside the gene matches: 3. CDR3 DNA sequence: TGTGCCAGCAGCCGGACTAGCGAGAACACCGGGGAGCTGTTTTTT. Translation: CASSRTSENTGELFF.

This chain connects TRBV19 to TRBJ2-2, with D perhaps TRBD2 (6 bases). Germline CDR1 LNHDA, CDR2 SQIVND (reference sequence). The length of the CDR3 is 14 residues. V shed 4 bases and J shed 2 bases, with 8 bases lying between them. The CDR3 here is CASSSGINTGELFF. The DNA of the CDR3 is TGTGCCAGTAGTAGCGGGATTAACACCGGGGAGCTGTTTTTT.

The chain couples TRBV27 to TRBJ1-2; no clear D. Germline loops: CDR1 MNHEY, CDR2 SMNVEV (reference sequence). Trimming took off 0 bases at V and 3 bases at J, with 8 bases between the two ends. This CDR3 spans 14 amino acids. In DNA form, the CDR3 reads TGTGCCAGCAGTTTATCTCCGGGTTACTATGGCTACACCTTC. Amino acid sequence: CASSLSPGYYGYTF.

This chain connects TRBV25-1 to TRBJ2-2, with D possibly matching TRBD2 (6 bases). With 1 base removed from V and 0 bases from J, the gap between germline ends came to 6 bases. The germline V gene encodes CDR1 MGHDK and CDR2 SYGVNS. The CDR3 runs 15 residues. The CDR3 sequence: CASSESGANTGELFF. The CDR3 DNA sequence: TGTGCCAGCAGTGAATCGGGGGCGAACACCGGGGAGCTGTTTTTT.

This CDR3 is CASSELGQKREQYF. In DNA, the CDR3 is TGTGCCAGCAGTGAACTCGGACAGAAGCGGGAGCAGTACTTC. V gene TRBV2 combines with J gene TRBJ2-7; maybe TRBD1 (6 bases). V lost 2 bases and J 7 bases, leaving 15 bases between the germline ends. The CDR3 contains 14 residues. Germline V gives CDR1 SNHLY, CDR2 FYNNEI.

The V call is TRBV7-2, the J call TRBJ2-1, with 12 bases aligning to TRBD2. This CDR3 has 18 amino acids. J lost 4 bases, V lost 1 base, and 8 bases had no gene match. Germline V gene lookup returns CDR1 SGHTA and CDR2 FQGNSA. CDR3 amino acids: CASSLEGLAGGSYNEQFF. The CDR3 DNA reads as TGTGCCAGCAGCTTAGAGGGGCTAGCGGGAGGGAGTTACAATGAGCAGTTCTTC.

The rearrangement joins TRBV28 to TRBJ2-3, with 7 bases lining up with TRBD2. CDR1 is MDHEN, CDR2 SYDVKM, per germline. CDR3 size: 13 residues. V gave up 5 bases and J gave up 9 bases; unmatched junction bases: 8. CDR3 loop: CASSVGDGRTQYF. CDR3 DNA: TGTGCCAGCAGTGTGGGGGACGGGAGGACGCAGTATTTT.

The J gene is TRBJ2-7, the V gene TRBV6-5, with 8 positions matching TRBD1. The germline gives CDR1 MNHEY, CDR2 SVGAGI. Losses at the gene ends were 6 bases for V and 4 bases for J; bases not matched to a gene: 5. The CDR3 runs to 13 residues. CDR3 region: CASRPDRGYEQYF. Here the CDR3 DNA reads TGTGCCAGCAGGCCTGACAGGGGTTACGAGCAGTACTTC.